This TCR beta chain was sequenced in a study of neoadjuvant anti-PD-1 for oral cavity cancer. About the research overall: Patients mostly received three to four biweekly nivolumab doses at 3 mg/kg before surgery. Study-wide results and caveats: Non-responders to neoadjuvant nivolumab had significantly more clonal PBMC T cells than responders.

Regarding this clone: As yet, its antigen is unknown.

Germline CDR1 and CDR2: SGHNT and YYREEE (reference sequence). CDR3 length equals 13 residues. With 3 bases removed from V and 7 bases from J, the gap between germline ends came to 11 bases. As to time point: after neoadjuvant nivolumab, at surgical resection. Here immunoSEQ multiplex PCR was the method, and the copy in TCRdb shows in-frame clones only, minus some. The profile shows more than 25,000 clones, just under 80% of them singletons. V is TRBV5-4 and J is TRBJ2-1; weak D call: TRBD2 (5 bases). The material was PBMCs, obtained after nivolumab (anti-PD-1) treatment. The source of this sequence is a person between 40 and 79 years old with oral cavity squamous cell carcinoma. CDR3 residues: CASSSGLANEQFF. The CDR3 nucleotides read TGTGCCAGCAGCTCAGGACTGGCGAATGAGCAGTTCTTC. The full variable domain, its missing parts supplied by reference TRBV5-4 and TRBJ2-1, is ETGVTQSPTHLIKTRGQQVTLRCSSQSGHNTVSWYQQALGQGPQFIFQYYREEENGRGNFPPRFSGLQFPNYSSELNVNALELDDSALYLCASSSGLANEQFFGPGTRLTVL.